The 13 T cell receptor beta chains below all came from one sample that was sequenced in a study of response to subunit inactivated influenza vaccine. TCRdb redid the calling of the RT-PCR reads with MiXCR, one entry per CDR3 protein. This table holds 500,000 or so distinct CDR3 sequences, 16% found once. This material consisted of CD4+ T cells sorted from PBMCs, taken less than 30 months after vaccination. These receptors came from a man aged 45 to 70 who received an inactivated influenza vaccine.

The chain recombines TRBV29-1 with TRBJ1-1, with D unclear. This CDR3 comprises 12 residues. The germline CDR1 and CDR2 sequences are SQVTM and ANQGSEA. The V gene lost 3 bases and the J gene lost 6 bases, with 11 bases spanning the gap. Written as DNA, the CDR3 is TGCAGCGTTGATCGGGGAAGGGCTGAAGCTTTCTTT. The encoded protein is CSVDRGRAEAFF.

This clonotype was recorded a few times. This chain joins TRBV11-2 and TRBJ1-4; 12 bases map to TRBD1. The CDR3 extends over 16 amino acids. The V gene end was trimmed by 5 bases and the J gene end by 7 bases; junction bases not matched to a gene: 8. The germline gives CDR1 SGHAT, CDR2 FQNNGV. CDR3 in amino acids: CASSATPGQGAEKLFF. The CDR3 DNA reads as TGTGCCAGCAGCGCCACGCCGGGACAGGGGGCTGAAAAACTGTTTTTT.

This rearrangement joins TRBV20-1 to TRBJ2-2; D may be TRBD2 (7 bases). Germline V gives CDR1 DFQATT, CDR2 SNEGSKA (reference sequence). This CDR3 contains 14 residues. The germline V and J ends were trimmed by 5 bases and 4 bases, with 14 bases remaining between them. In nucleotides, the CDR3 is TGCAGTGCTTCCTTGGGGGGGCCCACCGGGGAGCTGTTTTTT. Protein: CSASLGGPTGELFF.

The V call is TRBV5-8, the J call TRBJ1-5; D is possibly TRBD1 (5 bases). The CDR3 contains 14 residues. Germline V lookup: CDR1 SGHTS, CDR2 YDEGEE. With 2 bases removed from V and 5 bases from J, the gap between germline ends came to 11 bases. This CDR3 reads CASSFWGRYQPQHF. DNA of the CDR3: TGTGCCAGCAGCTTTTGGGGGAGGTATCAGCCCCAGCATTTT.

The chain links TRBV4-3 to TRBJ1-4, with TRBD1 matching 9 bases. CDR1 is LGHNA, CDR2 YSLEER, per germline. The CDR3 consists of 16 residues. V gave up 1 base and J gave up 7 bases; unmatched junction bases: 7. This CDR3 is CASSQATGQGSEKLFF. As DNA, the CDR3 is TGCGCCAGCAGCCAAGCTACAGGACAGGGGAGTGAAAAACTGTTTTTT.

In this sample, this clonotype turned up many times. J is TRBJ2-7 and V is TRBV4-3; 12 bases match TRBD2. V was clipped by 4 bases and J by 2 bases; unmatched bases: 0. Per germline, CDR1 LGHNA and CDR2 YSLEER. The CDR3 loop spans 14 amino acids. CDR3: CASSRTSGAYEQYF. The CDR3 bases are TGCGCCAGCAGCCGGACTAGCGGGGCCTACGAGCAGTACTTC.

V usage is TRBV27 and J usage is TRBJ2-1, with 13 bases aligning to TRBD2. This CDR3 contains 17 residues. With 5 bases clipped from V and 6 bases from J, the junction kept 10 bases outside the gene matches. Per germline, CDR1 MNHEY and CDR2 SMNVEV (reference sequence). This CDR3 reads CASSPRTSGSSPNEQFF. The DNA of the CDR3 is TGTGCCAGCAGTCCCCGGACTAGCGGGAGCTCTCCCAATGAGCAGTTCTTC.

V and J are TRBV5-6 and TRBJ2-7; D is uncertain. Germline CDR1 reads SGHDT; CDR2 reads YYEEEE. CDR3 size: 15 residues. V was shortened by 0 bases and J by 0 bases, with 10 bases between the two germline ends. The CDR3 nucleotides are TGTGCCAGCAGCTTGGCGGCCAGGAGCTCCTACGAGCAGTACTTC. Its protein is CASSLAARSSYEQYF.

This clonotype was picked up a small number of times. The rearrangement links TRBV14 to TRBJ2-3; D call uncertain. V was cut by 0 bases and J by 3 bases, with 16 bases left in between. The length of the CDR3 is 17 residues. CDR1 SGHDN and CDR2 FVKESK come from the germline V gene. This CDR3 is CASSQDIFRSLTDTQYF. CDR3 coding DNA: TGTGCCAGCAGCCAAGATATTTTTCGCAGCCTAACAGATACGCAGTATTTT. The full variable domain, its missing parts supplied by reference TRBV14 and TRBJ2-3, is EAGVTQFPSHSVIEKGQTVTLRCDPISGHDNLYWYRRVMGKEIKFLLHFVKESKQDESGMPNNRFLAERTGGTYSTLKVQPAELEDSGVYFCASSQDIFRSLTDTQYFGPGTRLTVL.

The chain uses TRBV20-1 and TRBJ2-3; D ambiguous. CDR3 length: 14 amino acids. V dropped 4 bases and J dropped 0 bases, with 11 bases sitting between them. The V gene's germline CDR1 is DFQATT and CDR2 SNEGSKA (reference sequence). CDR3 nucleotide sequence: TGCAGTGCTACCCCGCCCATTAGCACAGATACGCAGTATTTT. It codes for CSATPPISTDTQYF.

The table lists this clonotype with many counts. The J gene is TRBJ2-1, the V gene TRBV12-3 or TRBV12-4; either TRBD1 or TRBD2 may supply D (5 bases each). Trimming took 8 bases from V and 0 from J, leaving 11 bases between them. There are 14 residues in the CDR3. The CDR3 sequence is CASARDASYNEQFF. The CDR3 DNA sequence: TGTGCCAGCGCACGGGACGCCTCCTACAATGAGCAGTTCTTC.

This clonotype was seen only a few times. CDR3 DNA sequence: TGTGCCAGCAGTTTAACTCGACAGGGGGTGAACAATGAGCAGTTCTTC. This gives the protein CASSLTRQGVNNEQFF. The chain carries TRBV28 and TRBJ2-1; TRBD1 matches 9 bases. The CDR3 extends over 16 amino acids. The V segment lost 2 bases and the J segment 5 bases; nucleotides outside the gene matches: 7. In germline, CDR1 is MDHEN, CDR2 SYDVKM. Full variable domain (remainder filled in from reference TRBV28 and TRBJ2-1): DVKVTQSSRYLVKRTGEKVFLECVQDMDHENMFWYRQDPGLGLRLIYFSYDVKMKEKGDIPEGYSVSREKKERFSLILESASTNQTSMYLCASSLTRQGVNNEQFFGPGTRLTVL.

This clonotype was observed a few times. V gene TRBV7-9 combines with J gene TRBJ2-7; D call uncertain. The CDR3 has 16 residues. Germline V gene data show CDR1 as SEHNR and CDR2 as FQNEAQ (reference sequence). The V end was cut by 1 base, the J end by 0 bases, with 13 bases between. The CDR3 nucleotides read TGTGCCAGCAGCTTAGGTACGGATAGGAGCTCCTACGAGCAGTACTTC. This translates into CASSLGTDRSSYEQYF.